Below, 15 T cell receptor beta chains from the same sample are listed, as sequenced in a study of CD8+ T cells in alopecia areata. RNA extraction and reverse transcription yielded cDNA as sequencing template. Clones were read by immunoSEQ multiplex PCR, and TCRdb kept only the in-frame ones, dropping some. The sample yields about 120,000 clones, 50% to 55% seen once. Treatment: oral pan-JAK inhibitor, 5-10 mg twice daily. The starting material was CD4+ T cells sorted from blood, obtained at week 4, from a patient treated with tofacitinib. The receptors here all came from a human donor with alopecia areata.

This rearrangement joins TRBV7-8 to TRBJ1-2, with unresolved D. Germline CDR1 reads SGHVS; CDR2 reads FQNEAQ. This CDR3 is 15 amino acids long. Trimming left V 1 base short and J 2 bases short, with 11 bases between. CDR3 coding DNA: TGTGCCAGCAGCTTAGTTACAAGTGGGAACTATGGCTACACCTTC. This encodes CASSLVTSGNYGYTF.

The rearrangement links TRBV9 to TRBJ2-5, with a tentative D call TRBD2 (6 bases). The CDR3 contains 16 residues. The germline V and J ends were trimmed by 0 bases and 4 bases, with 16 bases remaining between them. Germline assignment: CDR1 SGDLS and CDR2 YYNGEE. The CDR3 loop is CASSVGVGGVLETQYF. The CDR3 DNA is TGTGCCAGCAGCGTAGGAGTAGGCGGGGTTTTAGAGACCCAGTACTTC.

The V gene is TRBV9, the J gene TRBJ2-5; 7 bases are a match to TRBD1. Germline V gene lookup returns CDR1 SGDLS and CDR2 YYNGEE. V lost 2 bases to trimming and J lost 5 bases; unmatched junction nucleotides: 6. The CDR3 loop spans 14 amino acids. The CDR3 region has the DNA TGTGCCAGCAGCGTCACAGGGGTGTTCGAGACCCAGTACTTC. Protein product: CASSVTGVFETQYF. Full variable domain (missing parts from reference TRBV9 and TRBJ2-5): DSGVTQTPKHLITATGQRVTLRCSPRSGDLSVYWYQQSLDQGLQFLIQYYNGEERAKGNILERFSAQQFPDLHSELNLSSLELGDSALYFCASSVTGVFETQYFGPGTRLLVL.

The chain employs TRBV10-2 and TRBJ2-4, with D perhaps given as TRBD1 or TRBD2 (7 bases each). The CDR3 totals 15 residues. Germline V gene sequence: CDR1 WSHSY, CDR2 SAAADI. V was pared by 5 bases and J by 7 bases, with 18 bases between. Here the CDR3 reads CASSRGGGGVNIQYF. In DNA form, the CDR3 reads TGCGCCAGCAGTCGGGGAGGGGGCGGTGTTAACATTCAGTACTTC.

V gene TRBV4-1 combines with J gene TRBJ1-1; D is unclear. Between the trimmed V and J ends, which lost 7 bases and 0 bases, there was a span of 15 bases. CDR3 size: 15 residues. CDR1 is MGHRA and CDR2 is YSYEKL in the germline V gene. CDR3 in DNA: TGCGCCAGCAAATCCGGAACAGACATGAACACTGAAGCTTTCTTT. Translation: CASKSGTDMNTEAFF.

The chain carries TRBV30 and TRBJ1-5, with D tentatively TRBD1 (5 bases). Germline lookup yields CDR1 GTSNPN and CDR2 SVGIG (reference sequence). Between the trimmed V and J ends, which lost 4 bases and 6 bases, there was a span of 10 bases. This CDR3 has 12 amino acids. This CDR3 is CAWTRDGQPQHF. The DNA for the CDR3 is TGTGCCTGGACCAGGGACGGTCAGCCCCAGCATTTT.

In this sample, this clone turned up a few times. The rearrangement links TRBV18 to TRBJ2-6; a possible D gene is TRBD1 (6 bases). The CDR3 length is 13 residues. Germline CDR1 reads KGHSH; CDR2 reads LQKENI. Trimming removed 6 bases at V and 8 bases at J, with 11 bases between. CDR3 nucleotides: TGTGCCAGCTCCCCTGGACAGCCCAACGTCCTGACTTTC. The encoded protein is CASSPGQPNVLTF.

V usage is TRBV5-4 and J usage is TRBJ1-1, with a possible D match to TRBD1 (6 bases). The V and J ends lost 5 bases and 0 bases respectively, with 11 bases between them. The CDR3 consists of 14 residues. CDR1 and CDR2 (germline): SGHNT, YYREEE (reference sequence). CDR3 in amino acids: CASRSDRMNTEAFF. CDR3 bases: TGTGCCAGCAGATCGGACAGAATGAACACTGAAGCTTTCTTT. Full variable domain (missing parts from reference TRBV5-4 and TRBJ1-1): ETGVTQSPTHLIKTRGQQVTLRCSSQSGHNTVSWYQQALGQGPQFIFQYYREEENGRGNFPPRFSGLQFPNYSSELNVNALELDDSALYLCASRSDRMNTEAFFGQGTRLTVV.

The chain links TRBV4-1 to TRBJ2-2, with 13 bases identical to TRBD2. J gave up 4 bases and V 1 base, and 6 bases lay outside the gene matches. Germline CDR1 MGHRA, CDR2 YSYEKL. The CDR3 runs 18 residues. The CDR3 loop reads CASSQAPGLAGSTGELFF. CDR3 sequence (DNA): TGCGCCAGCAGCCAAGCGCCGGGACTAGCGGGAAGCACCGGGGAGCTGTTTTTT.

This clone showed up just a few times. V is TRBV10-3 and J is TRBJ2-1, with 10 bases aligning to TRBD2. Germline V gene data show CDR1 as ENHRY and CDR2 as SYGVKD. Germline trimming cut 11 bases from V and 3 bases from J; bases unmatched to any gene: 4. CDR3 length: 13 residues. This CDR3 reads CAVRLAGYNEQFF. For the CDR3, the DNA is TGTGCCGTCCGACTAGCGGGCTACAATGAGCAGTTCTTC.

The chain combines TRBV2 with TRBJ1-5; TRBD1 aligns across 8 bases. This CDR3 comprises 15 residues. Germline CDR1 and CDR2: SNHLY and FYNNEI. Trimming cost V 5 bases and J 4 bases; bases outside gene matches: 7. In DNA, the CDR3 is TGTGCCAGCAGTTTCCCGGGACAGGCAAATCAGCCCCAGCATTTT. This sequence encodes CASSFPGQANQPQHF.

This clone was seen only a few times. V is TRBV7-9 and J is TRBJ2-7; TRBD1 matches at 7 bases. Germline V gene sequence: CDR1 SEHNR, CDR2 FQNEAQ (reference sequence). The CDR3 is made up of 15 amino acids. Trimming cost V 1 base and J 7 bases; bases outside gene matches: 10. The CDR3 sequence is CASSLGGGRTSEQYF. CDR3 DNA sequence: TGTGCCAGCAGCTTAGGAGGGGGCCGAACTTCGGAGCAGTACTTC.

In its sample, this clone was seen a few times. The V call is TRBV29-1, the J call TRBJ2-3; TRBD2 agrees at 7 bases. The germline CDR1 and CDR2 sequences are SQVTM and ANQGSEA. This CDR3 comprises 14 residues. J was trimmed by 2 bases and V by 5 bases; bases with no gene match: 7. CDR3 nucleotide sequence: TGCAGCGTTTTTTCTAGCGGCCACACAGATACGCAGTATTTT. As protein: CSVFSSGHTDTQYF.

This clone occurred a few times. CDR3 protein: CASRQSDQGTGELFF. The CDR3 DNA follows: TGTGCCAGTCGTCAGTCCGACCAGGGGACCGGGGAGCTGTTTTTT. The chain couples TRBV2 to TRBJ2-2; tentatively, D is TRBD1 (6 bases). This CDR3 has 15 amino acids. Per the germline V gene, CDR1 is SNHLY and CDR2 is FYNNEI. Trimming pared 9 bases from V and 5 bases from J, leaving 19 bases between.

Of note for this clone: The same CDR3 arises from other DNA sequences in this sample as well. Here the CDR3 reads CASSLDRYEQYF. DNA of the CDR3: TGTGCCAGCAGCTTAGATAGATACGAGCAGTACTTC. The chain uses TRBV11-2 and TRBJ2-7; D is uncertain. V dropped 0 bases and J dropped 4 bases, with 4 bases sitting between them. Germline loops: CDR1 SGHAT, CDR2 FQNNGV. CDR3 length: 12 amino acids. Supplemented by reference TRBV11-2 and TRBJ2-7, the full variable domain reads EAGVAQSPRYKIIEKRQSVAFWCNPISGHATLYWYQQILGQGPKLLIQFQNNGVVDDSQLPKDRFSAERLKGVDSTLKIQPAKLEDSAVYLCASSLDRYEQYFGPGTRLTVT.